The T cell receptor (beta chain) described here comes from a study of T cell responses to AZD1222 COVID-19 vaccine. Study-level background: Researchers grouped second doses given at about 4 or about 12 weeks into one pool.

Sequenced by immunoSEQ multiplex PCR; TCRdb stores in-frame clones only, minus some. In the table there are 130,000 to 150,000 clones, approximately 88% of which are singletons. In germline, CDR1 is SGHTA, CDR2 FQGNSA. The V gene end was trimmed by 8 bases and the J gene end by 1 base; junction bases not matched to a gene: 4. The CDR3 loop spans 13 amino acids. General observations from the study: Spike-specific TCR depth and breadth grew after two AZD1222 doses. CD4 TCRs covered the whole spike, strongest at regions 160-218 and 743-854. Donor demographics were predominantly white British with a female majority; clonal diversity may be underestimated.

A note on this clone: Its cognate antigen is unknown.

The gene calls are TRBV7-2 and TRBJ2-5; 7 bases align to TRBD1. The sequence was obtained from an adult in good health. The sample in question was peripheral blood, obtained on day 0 of AZD1222 vaccination. The CDR3 protein is CASGPGGQETQYF. CDR3 sequence (DNA): TGTGCCAGCGGGCCAGGGGGCCAAGAGACCCAGTACTTC.